This TCR beta chain is from a study of blood T cells in healthy people across ages. Study-level points and caveats: With unsorted PBMCs, a conclusive comparison of naive versus antigen-experienced cells was not possible. Estimates of diversity drawn from one million T cells were considered underestimates.

Those donating, healthy Caucasian individuals from Russia, were aged 6 to 90. The study isolated at least 7 million PBMCs from each sample. It was with a sample-barcoded 5' primer and a J-beta primer mix that a second PCR of roughly 6 to 12 cycles was run. TCRdb ran MiXCR on the 5' RACE reads and lists one entry per CDR3 protein. The sample includes 590,000 or so distinct CDR3 sequences, about 30% of them seen just once. In this sample, this clonotype turned up many times. Its antigen remains unknown. The CDR3 runs to 14 residues. V lost 0 bases and J 4 bases, leaving 10 bases between the germline ends. Germline V gene sequence: CDR1 SGDLS, CDR2 YYNGEE.

Material: blood. This TCR was recovered from a woman aged 80 or over in good health. The chain carries TRBV9 and TRBJ2-5; D is possibly TRBD2 (5 bases). The CDR3 spells CASSVEPGGETQYF. CDR3 in DNA: TGTGCCAGCAGCGTAGAGCCAGGAGGAGAGACCCAGTACTTC.